The 23 T cell receptor beta chains in this list originate from one sample, sequenced in a study of glioma-infiltrating T cells. Using RNA template, CDR3s of TCR alpha and beta were amplified with iRepertoire arm-PCR. One entry per CDR3 protein results from TCRdb running MiXCR on the multiplex PCR reads. This sample has about 140,000 distinct CDR3 sequences; approximately 40% occur once, and the top ten carry around 18%. Input material: glioma tissue, nonneoplastic brain tissue, or PBMCs (not recorded which). The receptors were sampled from a human donor with low-grade glioma or glioblastoma, undergoing nonglioma brain surgery, or in good health (not recorded which).

V gene TRBV12-3 or TRBV12-4 combines with J gene TRBJ2-3; TRBD2 matches 7 bases. This CDR3 region has 13 residues. The junction had 2 bases not matched to a gene; V was cut back by 7 bases and J by 1 base. The CDR3 is CASKRGGTDTQYF. The CDR3 bases are TGTGCCAGCAAGCGGGGCGGCACAGATACGCAGTATTTT.

The V call is TRBV20-1, the J call TRBJ1-1, with D unresolved. The CDR3 totals 12 residues. From germline, CDR1 is DFQATT and CDR2 SNEGSKA (reference sequence). V gave up 5 bases and J gave up 10 bases, with 17 bases separating them. CDR3: CSAGRARSVAFF. The CDR3 DNA sequence: TGCAGTGCTGGACGTGCTAGGAGTGTAGCTTTCTTT.

This clonotype was observed a few times. The chain has TRBV24-1 and TRBJ2-3; TRBD2 matches 7 bases. The CDR3 totals 16 residues. In germline, CDR1 is KGHDR, CDR2 SFDVKD. V shed 1 base and J 0 bases; nucleotides not matched to a gene: 3. The chain's CDR3 is CATSDFAGASTDTQYF. Written as DNA, the CDR3 is TGTGCCACCAGTGATTTCGCGGGAGCGAGCACAGATACGCAGTATTTT.

The chain recombines TRBV4-1 with TRBJ2-7; D unresolved. Germline loops: CDR1 MGHRA, CDR2 YSYEKL. The CDR3 is 16 residues long. With 2 bases removed from V and 0 bases from J, the gap between germline ends came to 14 bases. CDR3 loop: CASSQMDLLSSYEQYF. Here the CDR3 DNA reads TGCGCCAGCAGCCAAATGGACCTCCTGAGCTCCTACGAGCAGTACTTC.

There are many counts of this clonotype. This chain connects TRBV6-2 or TRBV6-3 to TRBJ2-7; TRBD1 might be the D (7 bases). Trimming left V 6 bases short and J 6 bases short, with 15 bases between. The CDR3 consists of 13 residues. Germline lookup yields CDR1 MNHEY and CDR2 SVGEGT. CDR3 DNA: TGTGCCAGCAGGCGGGACAGCTTATCCGAGCAGTACTTC. It specifies CASRRDSLSEQYF.

This clonotype has more than one count but fewer than ten. The chain recombines TRBV4-1 with TRBJ1-1; D uncertain. Germline CDR1 reads MGHRA; CDR2 reads YSYEKL. Trimming took off 1 base at V and 6 bases at J, with 9 bases between the two ends. This CDR3 has 13 residues. CDR3 sequence (DNA): TGCGCCAGCAGCCAAGGACCAAACCCTGAAGCTTTCTTT. Its protein is CASSQGPNPEAFF.

The rearrangement joins TRBV12-3 or TRBV12-4 to TRBJ2-2, with 7 bases that match TRBD1. V lost 7 bases, J lost 2 bases, and 7 bases stayed unmatched. This CDR3 is built from 15 residues. The CDR3 bases are TGTGCCAGCACCCGGGGACAGATCAACACCGGGGAGCTGTTTTTT. The encoded protein is CASTRGQINTGELFF.

This clonotype has more than one count but fewer than ten. The chain uses TRBV6-1 and TRBJ2-7; unclear D gene. The V gene's germline CDR1 is MNHNS and CDR2 SASEGT. The ends were cut back, 1 base at V and 11 bases at J, with 18 bases in the middle. This CDR3 comprises 14 residues. The CDR3 DNA follows: TGTGCCAGCAGTGAAGGCCCCCCGTTGACACGGGAGTACTTC. Translating it yields CASSEGPPLTREYF.

In its sample, this clonotype was seen many times. The chain uses TRBV12-3 or TRBV12-4 and TRBJ1-1, with D unclear. Trimming shortened V by 7 bases and J by 1 base, and 13 bases separated the two germline ends. The CDR3 has 14 residues. The CDR3 DNA follows: TGTGCCAGCACCCCTCGACCTCCGAACACTGAAGCTTTCTTT. Its protein product is CASTPRPPNTEAFF.

This clonotype was picked up one time. This CDR3 is CASKPGRGRLLNTEAFF. In nucleotides, the CDR3 is TGTGCCAGCAAGCCGGGCAGGGGGCGTTTATTGAACACTGAAGCTTTCTTT. The V call is TRBV6-1, the J call TRBJ1-1; 8 bases line up with TRBD1. In germline, CDR1 is MNHNS, CDR2 SASEGT. This CDR3 is 17 amino acids long. V shed 7 bases and J 0 bases; nucleotides not matched to a gene: 13.

The chain has TRBV4-3 and TRBJ2-3; the match to TRBD2 covers 7 bases. V lost 0 bases and J lost 5; bases outside the gene matches: 8. The CDR3 has 16 residues. Germline assignment: CDR1 LGHNA and CDR2 YSLEER. Written as DNA, the CDR3 is TGCGCCAGCAGCCAAGATAGGAGGGCGGGGGAAGATACGCAGTATTTT. This codes for CASSQDRRAGEDTQYF.

This chain links TRBV4-3 with TRBJ1-1; no clear D gene. The CDR3 sequence is 13 residues long. Germline V gene sequence: CDR1 LGHNA, CDR2 YSLEER. The V and J ends lost 5 bases and 4 bases respectively, with 11 bases between them. In DNA, the CDR3 is TGCGCCAGCAGCTTCCAGAGGGCCACTGAAGCTTTCTTT. Protein sequence: CASSFQRATEAFF.

The J gene is TRBJ2-1, the V gene TRBV4-3; possible D gene TRBD1, 6 bases. In germline, CDR1 is LGHNA, CDR2 YSLEER. The CDR3 is 16 amino acids. V was pared by 4 bases and J by 5 bases, with 18 bases between. The CDR3 reads CASSPQQGPRDNEQFF. For the CDR3, the DNA is TGCGCCAGCAGCCCCCAACAGGGACCCCGGGACAATGAGCAGTTCTTC.

This clonotype was counted many times. The chain recombines TRBV20-1 with TRBJ1-1; no clear D gene. The CDR3 is made up of 11 amino acids. Trimming left V 3 bases short and J 4 bases short, with 6 bases between. Germline-derived CDR1 and CDR2 are DFQATT and SNEGSKA (reference sequence). As DNA, the CDR3 is TGCAGTGCTAGGGGGAGCACTGAAGCTTTCTTT. Protein: CSARGSTEAFF.

The rearrangement uses TRBV4-2 and TRBJ2-7, with TRBD1 matching 9 bases. V trimming: 0 bases; J trimming: 2 bases; junction bases outside the gene matches: 2. Germline CDR1 LGHNA, CDR2 YNFKEQ. CDR3 size: 15 residues. The CDR3 loop reads CASSQEGTGTYEQYF. The CDR3 DNA follows: TGTGCCAGCAGCCAAGAGGGGACAGGGACCTACGAGCAGTACTTC.

The chain has TRBV6-5 and TRBJ1-3; perhaps TRBD1 as D (5 bases). Trimming took off 6 bases at V and 0 bases at J, with 15 bases between the two ends. There are 16 residues in the CDR3. Per germline, CDR1 MNHEY and CDR2 SVGAGI. CDR3 DNA sequence: TGTGCCAGCAGCCGCAGTCTACAGGACTCTGGAAACACCATATATTTT. It translates to CASSRSLQDSGNTIYF.

This clonotype was seen more than once but under ten times. The chain uses TRBV6-1 and TRBJ2-3; D may be TRBD1 (6 bases). Germline-derived CDR1 and CDR2 are MNHNS and SASEGT. With 8 bases removed from V and 3 bases from J, the gap between germline ends came to 12 bases. The CDR3 contains 13 residues. CDR3 loop: CASAPGQTDTQYF. CDR3 sequence (DNA): TGTGCCAGCGCTCCCGGACAGACAGATACGCAGTATTTT.

V usage is TRBV6-2 or TRBV6-3 and J usage is TRBJ2-7; D gene ambiguous. The CDR3 loop spans 10 amino acids. Trimming shortened V by 8 bases and J by 7 bases, and 9 bases separated the two germline ends. Germline CDR1 and CDR2: MNHEY and SVGEGT. CDR3 residues: CASVQVEQYF. DNA of the CDR3: TGTGCCAGCGTTCAGGTTGAGCAGTACTTC.

This clonotype was detected a few times. The gene calls are TRBV28 and TRBJ1-5; D gene uncertain. This CDR3 has 11 residues. Trimming cost V 5 bases and J 4 bases, with 3 bases left between them. The germline gives CDR1 MDHEN, CDR2 SYDVKM. The CDR3, as DNA: TGTGCCAGCAGTGGTAATCAGCCCCAGCATTTT. This encodes CASSGNQPQHF.

This clonotype has ten or more counts. The chain recombines TRBV27 with TRBJ2-1; D call uncertain. The CDR3 totals 11 residues. The V gene's germline CDR1 is MNHEY and CDR2 SMNVEV (reference sequence). V shed 7 bases and J shed 6 bases, with 7 bases lying between them. The chain's CDR3 is CASKRRNEQFF. In nucleotides, the CDR3 is TGTGCCAGCAAAAGGCGCAATGAGCAGTTCTTC.

The chain recombines TRBV25-1 with TRBJ2-7, with 13 positions matching TRBD2. This CDR3 spans 18 amino acids. Trimming cost V 3 bases and J 1 base; bases outside gene matches: 9. The germline V gene has CDR1 MGHDK and CDR2 SYGVNS. The CDR3 coding sequence is TGTGCCAGCAGTGACCGCACTAGCGGGAGGGCGAGGTCCTACGAGCAGTACTTC. It yields the protein CASSDRTSGRARSYEQYF.

This clonotype was observed many times. This chain links TRBV6-1 with TRBJ1-1; D unresolved. V lost 7 bases and J 3 bases, leaving 18 bases between the germline ends. The CDR3 is 15 residues long. Germline V gene data show CDR1 as MNHNS and CDR2 as SASEGT. In DNA form, the CDR3 reads TGTGCCAGCATTAGAGGAGCCTCGAGAGACACTGAAGCTTTCTTT. Protein: CASIRGASRDTEAFF.

This chain's CDR3 is CASSQDRQGQPQHF. The CDR3 DNA sequence: TGTGCCAGCAGCCAAGACAGGCAGGGCCAGCCCCAGCATTTT. The chain joins TRBV3-1 to TRBJ1-5; perhaps TRBD1 as D (5 bases). The CDR3 loop spans 14 amino acids. V lost 0 bases and J lost 7, with 10 bases in between. Germline V gives CDR1 LGHDT, CDR2 YNNKEL (reference sequence).